Each of the 26 T cell receptor beta chains below was sequenced from the same sample in a study of shared clonotypes between healthy human individuals. Generated by immunoSEQ multiplex PCR, the TCRdb table keeps only in-frame clones and is missing some. The sample lists about 1 million clones; around 76% were seen once. Source material: memory CD4+ T cells sorted from blood. Subset defined: CD45RA-negative fraction. The origin of the receptors is a man aged 18 to 29 in good health.

The chain couples TRBV18 to TRBJ1-5; D uncertain. V was pared by 4 bases and J by 0 bases, with 7 bases between. CDR1 is KGHSH, CDR2 LQKENI, per germline. This CDR3 contains 14 residues. The CDR3 nucleotides are TGTGCCAGCTCACACGATCATAGCAATCAGCCCCAGCATTTT. This encodes CASSHDHSNQPQHF.

The gene calls are TRBV28 and TRBJ1-1; the D is unclear. The ends were cut back, 3 bases at V and 6 bases at J, with 5 bases in the middle. The CDR3 runs to 11 residues. Germline V gene data show CDR1 as MDHEN and CDR2 as SYDVKM. The CDR3 protein is CASSFLAEAFF. CDR3 sequence (DNA): TGTGCCAGCAGTTTCTTGGCTGAAGCTTTCTTT.

This clone occurred once. For the CDR3, the DNA is TGCGCCAGCAGACCACAGGGAGGTCAAGTCACCGGGGAGCTGTTTTTT. It specifies CASRPQGGQVTGELFF. The gene calls are TRBV5-1 and TRBJ2-2; D tentatively fits TRBD1 or TRBD2 (6 bases each). Germline V lookup: CDR1 SGHRS, CDR2 YFSETQ. V dropped 5 bases and J dropped 4 bases, with 18 bases sitting between them. The CDR3 runs to 16 residues.

The rearrangement links TRBV19 to TRBJ2-7; 8 bases are shared with TRBD1. CDR3 length: 15 amino acids. CDR1 is LNHDA, CDR2 SQIVND, per germline (reference sequence). With V trimmed by 5 bases and J by 3 bases, 9 bases remained unmatched. CDR3 sequence: CASSAQTGVNYEQYF. The CDR3 nucleotides are TGTGCCAGTAGTGCCCAGACAGGGGTTAACTACGAGCAGTACTTC.

This chain connects TRBV28 to TRBJ1-2; D is uncertain. Germline CDR1 is MDHEN and CDR2 is SYDVKM. V lost 6 bases to trimming and J lost 5 bases, with 16 bases between them. This CDR3 region has 14 residues. The CDR3 protein is CASSRAPPSYGYTF. Written as DNA, the CDR3 is TGTGCCAGCAGCCGTGCGCCTCCTTCGTATGGCTACACCTTC.

In regard to this clone: The junction shows a germline mismatch at one end, possibly a read error. The chain combines TRBV7-2 with TRBJ2-2; 7 bases agree with TRBD1. Germline CDR1 is SGHTA and CDR2 is FQGNSA. The CDR3 loop spans 15 amino acids. The CDR3: CASSPTGQNSGELFF. Written as DNA, the CDR3 is TGTGCCAGCAGCCCGACAGGGCAGAACTCCGGGGAGCTGTTTTTT.

This chain uses TRBV14 with TRBJ2-1; a possible D gene is TRBD2 (6 bases). Trimming took 1 base from V and 12 from J, leaving 16 bases between them. CDR1 and CDR2 from the germline V gene are SGHDN and FVKESK. The CDR3 loop spans 14 amino acids. CDR3 bases: TGTGCCAGCAGCCAAGCAACGGGAGTTGGGGTGCAGTTCTTC. It encodes CASSQATGVGVQFF.

The rearrangement links TRBV6-1 to TRBJ2-6, with TRBD1 matching over 7 bases. CDR1 is MNHNS and CDR2 is SASEGT in the germline V gene. This CDR3 spans 17 amino acids. Trimming cost V 3 bases and J 1 base; bases outside gene matches: 6. CDR3 sequence (DNA): TGTGCCAGCAGTGACCCGGGACAGACATCTGGGGCCAACGTCCTGACTTTC. This gives the protein CASSDPGQTSGANVLTF.

This clone was detected only once. Here the CDR3 reads CASSPERPPNTGELFF. As DNA, the CDR3 is TGTGCCAGCTCCCCCGAGAGGCCCCCGAACACCGGGGAGCTGTTTTTT. The chain couples TRBV18 to TRBJ2-2; D unclear. The CDR3 has 16 residues. Trimming cost V 6 bases and J 0 bases, with 14 bases left between them. Germline CDR1 and CDR2: KGHSH and LQKENI.

This clone was seen just once. The chain couples TRBV7-9 to TRBJ2-2, with 13 bases identical to TRBD2. Germline V gene data show CDR1 as SEHNR and CDR2 as FQNEAQ (reference sequence). This CDR3 is 17 amino acids long. V dropped 8 bases and J dropped 0; count of bases not matched to a gene: 6. CDR3 DNA: TGTGCCAGCGGGGGACTAGCGGGAAATACGAACACCGGGGAGCTGTTTTTT. It encodes CASGGLAGNTNTGELFF.

The chain has TRBV6-6 and TRBJ1-1; weak D call: TRBD1 (5 bases). The CDR3 covers 15 residues. Trimming cost V 5 bases and J 0 bases, with 13 bases left between them. Germline CDR1 is MNHNY and CDR2 is SVGAGI (reference sequence). CDR3 nucleotides: TGTGCCAGCAGTGGGCAGACAGTAATGAACACTGAAGCTTTCTTT. It translates to CASSGQTVMNTEAFF.

The genes are TRBV7-4 and TRBJ2-5; D might be TRBD1 (6 bases). CDR1 and CDR2 (germline): SGHVT, SQSDAQ. V was trimmed by 9 bases and J by 0 bases, leaving 14 bases between them. CDR3 length: 14 residues. CDR3 bases: TGTGCCAGGACCGGGACATCACACCAAGAGACCCAGTACTTC. Its translation: CARTGTSHQETQYF.

This chain joins TRBV6-6 and TRBJ1-5; the D gene is possibly TRBD1 (5 bases). Germline CDR1 reads MNHNY; CDR2 reads SVGAGI (reference sequence). V dropped 2 bases and J dropped 5 bases, with 16 bases sitting between them. CDR3 length: 16 amino acids. CDR3 nucleotides: TGTGCCAGCAGTTACAATCCGGACACGGGCCATCAGCCCCAGCATTTT. This sequence encodes CASSYNPDTGHQPQHF.

This chain joins TRBV28 and TRBJ1-1; 8 bases agree with TRBD1. After removal of 2 bases from V and 4 bases from J, the junction contained 3 bases not matched to a gene. Looked up from germline, CDR1 is MDHEN and CDR2 is SYDVKM. CDR3 length: 14 amino acids. CDR3 sequence: CASSLGRGLTEAFF. The CDR3 region has the DNA TGTGCCAGCAGTTTAGGCAGGGGGCTCACTGAAGCTTTCTTT.

The chain carries TRBV5-4 and TRBJ2-1, with 9 bases that match TRBD2. V was clipped by 4 bases and J by 5 bases; unmatched bases: 13. Germline values: CDR1 SGHNT, CDR2 YYREEE (reference sequence). The CDR3 loop spans 17 amino acids. CDR3 coding DNA: TGTGCCAGCAGCCCGGGGGGTAGCGGGAGTTGGAACAATGAGCAGTTCTTC. Amino acids: CASSPGGSGSWNNEQFF. Variable domain in full (rest from reference TRBV5-4 and TRBJ2-1): ETGVTQSPTHLIKTRGQQVTLRCSSQSGHNTVSWYQQALGQGPQFIFQYYREEENGRGNFPPRFSGLQFPNYSSELNVNALELDDSALYLCASSPGGSGSWNNEQFFGPGTRLTVL.

The rearrangement uses TRBV5-1 and TRBJ1-6; possibly TRBD1 for D (5 bases). This CDR3 has 15 residues. Germline V lookup: CDR1 SGHRS, CDR2 YFSETQ. V was pared by 4 bases and J by 7 bases, with 15 bases between. CDR3 residues: CASSIDSPRNSPLHF. The CDR3 DNA sequence: TGCGCCAGCAGCATAGACAGCCCCCGGAATTCACCCCTCCACTTT.

This clone occurred a few times. The V and J genes are TRBV5-6 and TRBJ1-1; TRBD1 matches at 8 bases. Germline CDR1 and CDR2: SGHDT and YYEEEE. Unmatched junction bases numbered 6, after V lost 4 bases and J lost 7 bases. The CDR3 is 13 amino acids. CDR3 DNA sequence: TGTGCCAGCAGCCAAGACAGGGGACATGAAGCTTTCTTT. Its protein product is CASSQDRGHEAFF.

The rearrangement uses TRBV2 and TRBJ1-3; D uncertain. Germline values: CDR1 SNHLY, CDR2 FYNNEI. The CDR3 loop spans 16 amino acids. V was cut by 3 bases and J by 3 bases, with 15 bases left in between. In nucleotides, the CDR3 is TGTGCCAGCAGTGACTCGACTTTGTCAGGTGGAAACACCATATATTTT. This translates into CASSDSTLSGGNTIYF.

The chain couples TRBV6-1 to TRBJ1-5, with D unresolved. Per germline, CDR1 MNHNS and CDR2 SASEGT. V was cut by 6 bases and J by 7 bases, with 13 bases left in between. The length of the CDR3 is 13 residues. The CDR3 sequence: CASRSRGEQPQHF. The CDR3 DNA is TGTGCCAGCAGGAGCCGTGGGGAACAGCCCCAGCATTTT.

This clone was counted many times. The chain has TRBV19 and TRBJ1-5, with 10 bases fitting TRBD1. CDR3 size: 14 residues. In germline, CDR1 is LNHDA, CDR2 SQIVND (reference sequence). V dropped 7 bases and J dropped 6; count of bases not matched to a gene: 6. In nucleotides, the CDR3 is TGTGCCAGTAAGGGCGGACAGGGGGGTCAGCCCCAGCATTTT. Protein: CASKGGQGGQPQHF.

V usage is TRBV7-2 and J usage is TRBJ2-6, with D perhaps matching TRBD1 (7 bases). Germline CDR1 reads SGHTA; CDR2 reads FQGNSA. This CDR3 spans 16 amino acids. With 5 bases removed from V and 4 bases from J, the gap between germline ends came to 15 bases. The CDR3: CASSPAGGLGANVLTF. The CDR3 nucleotides read TGTGCCAGCAGCCCTGCAGGGGGGCTCGGGGCCAACGTCCTGACTTTC.

This clone was found once. The chain couples TRBV5-6 to TRBJ2-2; 10 bases match TRBD2. The CDR3 is made up of 16 amino acids. V lost 4 bases and J lost 0; bases outside the gene matches: 3. Germline V gene lookup returns CDR1 SGHDT and CDR2 YYEEEE. The CDR3 here is CASSTLAGPNTGELFF. The CDR3 nucleotides are TGTGCCAGCAGCACACTAGCGGGGCCGAACACCGGGGAGCTGTTTTTT.

CDR3 sequence (DNA): TGTGCCAGCAGCGCCCGGACCGGGAGCACTGAAGCTTTCTTT. Translation gives CASSARTGSTEAFF. The chain uses TRBV5-4 and TRBJ1-1; no clear D gene. Trimming removed 4 bases from V and 4 bases from J, with 14 bases in between. Germline V gene sequence: CDR1 SGHNT, CDR2 YYREEE (reference sequence). This CDR3 has 14 residues.

There are a few counts of this clone. J is TRBJ1-5 and V is TRBV28, with D perhaps TRBD1 (5 bases). V shed 9 bases and J shed 1 base, with 7 bases lying between them. The CDR3 spans 12 residues. Germline V gene sequence: CDR1 MDHEN, CDR2 SYDVKM. The CDR3 DNA follows: TGTGCCAGTCAGGGAAGCAATCAGCCCCAGCATTTT. Translating it yields CASQGSNQPQHF.

The chain has TRBV5-6 and TRBJ2-3; TRBD2 aligns across 7 bases. The CDR3 sequence is 15 residues long. Germline trimming cut 6 bases from V and 4 bases from J; bases unmatched to any gene: 11. In germline, CDR1 is SGHDT, CDR2 YYEEEE. CDR3 in amino acids: CASTSRREWPDTQYF. CDR3 nucleotide sequence: TGTGCCAGCACGAGCAGGCGGGAGTGGCCAGATACGCAGTATTTT. Using reference TRBV5-6 and TRBJ2-3 for the parts outside the CDR3, the full variable domain is DAGVTQSPTHLIKTRGQQVTLRCSPKSGHDTVSWYQQALGQGPQFIFQYYEEEERQRGNFPDRFSGHQFPNYSSELNVNALLLGDSALYLCASTSRREWPDTQYFGPGTRLTVL.

The J gene is TRBJ2-1, the V gene TRBV7-9, with a weak D call TRBD2 (6 bases). This CDR3 is built from 17 residues. Germline V gene sequence: CDR1 SEHNR, CDR2 FQNEAQ (reference sequence). V was shortened by 2 bases and J by 4 bases, with 18 bases between the two germline ends. CDR3 loop: CASSLSVQIAAYNEQFF. CDR3 in DNA: TGTGCCAGCAGCTTATCAGTTCAGATAGCGGCGTACAATGAGCAGTTCTTC.